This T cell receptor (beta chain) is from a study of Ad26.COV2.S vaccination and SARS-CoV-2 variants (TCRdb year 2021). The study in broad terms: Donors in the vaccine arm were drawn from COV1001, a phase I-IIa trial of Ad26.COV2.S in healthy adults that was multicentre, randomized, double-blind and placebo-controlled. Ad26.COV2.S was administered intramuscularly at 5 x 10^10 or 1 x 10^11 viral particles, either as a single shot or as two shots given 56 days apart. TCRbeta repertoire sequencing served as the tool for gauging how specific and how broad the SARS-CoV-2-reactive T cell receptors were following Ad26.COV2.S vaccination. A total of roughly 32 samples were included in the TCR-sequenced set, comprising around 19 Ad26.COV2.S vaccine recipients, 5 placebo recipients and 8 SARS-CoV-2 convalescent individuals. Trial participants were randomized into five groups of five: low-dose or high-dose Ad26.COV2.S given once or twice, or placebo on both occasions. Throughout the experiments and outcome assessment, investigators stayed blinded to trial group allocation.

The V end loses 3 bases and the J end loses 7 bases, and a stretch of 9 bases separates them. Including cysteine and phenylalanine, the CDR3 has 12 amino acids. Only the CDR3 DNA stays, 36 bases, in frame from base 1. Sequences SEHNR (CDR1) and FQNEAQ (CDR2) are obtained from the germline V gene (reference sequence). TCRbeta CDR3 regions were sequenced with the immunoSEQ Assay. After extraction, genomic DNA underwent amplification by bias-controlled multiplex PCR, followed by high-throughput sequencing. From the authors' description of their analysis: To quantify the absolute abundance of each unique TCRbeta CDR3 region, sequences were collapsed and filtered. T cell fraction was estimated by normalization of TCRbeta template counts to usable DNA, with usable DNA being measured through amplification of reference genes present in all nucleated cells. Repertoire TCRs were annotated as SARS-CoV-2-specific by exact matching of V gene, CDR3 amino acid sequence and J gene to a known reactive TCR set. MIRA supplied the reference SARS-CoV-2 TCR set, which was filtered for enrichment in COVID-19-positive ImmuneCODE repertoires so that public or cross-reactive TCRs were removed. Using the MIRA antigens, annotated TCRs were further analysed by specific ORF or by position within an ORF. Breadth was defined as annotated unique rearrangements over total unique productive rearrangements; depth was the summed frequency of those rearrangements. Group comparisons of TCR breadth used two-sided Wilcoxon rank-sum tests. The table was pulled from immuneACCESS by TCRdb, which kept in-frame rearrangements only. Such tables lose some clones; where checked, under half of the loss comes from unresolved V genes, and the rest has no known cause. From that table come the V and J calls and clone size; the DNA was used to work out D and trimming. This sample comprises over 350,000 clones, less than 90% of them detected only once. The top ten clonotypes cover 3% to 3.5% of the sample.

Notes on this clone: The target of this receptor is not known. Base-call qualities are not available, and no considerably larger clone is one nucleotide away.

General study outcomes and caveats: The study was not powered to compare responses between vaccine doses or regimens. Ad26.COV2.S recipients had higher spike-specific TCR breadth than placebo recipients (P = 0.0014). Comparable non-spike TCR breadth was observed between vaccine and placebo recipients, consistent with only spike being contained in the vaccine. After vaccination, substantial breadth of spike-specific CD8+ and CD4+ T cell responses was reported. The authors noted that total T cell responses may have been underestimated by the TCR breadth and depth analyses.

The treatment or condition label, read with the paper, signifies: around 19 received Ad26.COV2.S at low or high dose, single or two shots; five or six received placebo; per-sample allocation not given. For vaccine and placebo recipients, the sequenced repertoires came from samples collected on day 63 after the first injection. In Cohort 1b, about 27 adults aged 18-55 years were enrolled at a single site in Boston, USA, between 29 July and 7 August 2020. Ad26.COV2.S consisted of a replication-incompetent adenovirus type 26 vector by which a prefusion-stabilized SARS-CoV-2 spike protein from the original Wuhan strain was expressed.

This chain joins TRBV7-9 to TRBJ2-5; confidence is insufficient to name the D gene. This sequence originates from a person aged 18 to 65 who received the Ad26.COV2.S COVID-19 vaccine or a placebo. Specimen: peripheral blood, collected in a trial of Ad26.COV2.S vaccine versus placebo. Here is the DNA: TGTGCCAGCAGCTTTGGTTTGGGGACCCAGTACTTC. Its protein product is CASSFGLGTQYF.